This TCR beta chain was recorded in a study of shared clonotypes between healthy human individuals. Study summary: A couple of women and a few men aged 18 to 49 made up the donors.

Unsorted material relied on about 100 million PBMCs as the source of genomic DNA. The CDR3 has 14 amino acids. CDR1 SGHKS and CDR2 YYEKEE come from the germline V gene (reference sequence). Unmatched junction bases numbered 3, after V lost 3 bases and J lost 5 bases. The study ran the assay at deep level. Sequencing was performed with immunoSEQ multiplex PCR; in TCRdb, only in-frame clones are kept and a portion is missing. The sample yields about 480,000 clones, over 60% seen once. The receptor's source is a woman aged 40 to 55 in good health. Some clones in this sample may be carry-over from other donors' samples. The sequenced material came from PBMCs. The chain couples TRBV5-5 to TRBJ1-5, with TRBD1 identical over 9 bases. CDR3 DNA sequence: TGTGCCAGCAGCTGGACAGGGGAGTATCAGCCCCAGCATTTT. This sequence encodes CASSWTGEYQPQHF.